These 16 T cell receptor beta chains originate from one sample sequenced in a study of T cells after yellow fever vaccination (dated by TCRdb to about 2019). The library was prepared using 5' RACE. Sequencing used an Illumina HiSeq 2500. TCRdb trimmed public reads at Q25 via fastp, called clones via MiXCR and kept in-frame beta chains. Rows matching on CDR3 protein sequence are summarized as one entry with the most common DNA and genes. In all, the sample holds approximately 600,000 distinct CDR3 sequences, and approximately 13% of those were seen once. Around 14% of the sample is held by the ten biggest clonotypes. The intended sense of this specimen's treatment or condition label: live attenuated yellow fever vaccine strain. The specimen was PBMCs, collected on the day of the yellow fever booster vaccination. These receptors were obtained from a man aged 25 to 40 who received the YFV17D yellow fever vaccine.

This clonotype was counted a few times. The gene calls are TRBV6-5 and TRBJ2-1; TRBD1 matches 7 bases. Looked up from germline, CDR1 is MNHEY and CDR2 is SVGAGI. V dropped 9 bases and J dropped 12; count of bases not matched to a gene: 11. This CDR3 comprises 12 residues. CDR3 protein: CASQHDGTAQFF. CDR3 DNA: TGTGCCAGTCAACACGATGGGACAGCGCAGTTCTTC.

About this clonotype: An end of the junction differs from the germline gene, which may be a read error. V and J are TRBV6-1 and TRBJ2-1; D gene uncertain. Germline CDR1 is MNHNS and CDR2 is SASEGT. The CDR3 is 15 residues long. Here the CDR3 DNA reads TGTGCCAGCAGTGAACGGTTACAACAAAACAATGAGCAGCTCTTC. This translates into CASSERLQQNNEQLF.

The chain joins TRBV6-1 to TRBJ2-5, with unresolved D. Deletions cut 6 bases from V and 2 bases from J, with 13 bases between. Germline CDR1 MNHNS, CDR2 SASEGT. The length of the CDR3 is 14 residues. The CDR3 DNA reads TGTGCCAGCAGCCCCCGACGGAAACAAGAGACCCAGTACTTC. This sequence encodes CASSPRRKQETQYF.

Only a few counts were recorded for this clonotype. The V and J genes are TRBV29-1 and TRBJ2-7, with D perhaps TRBD2 (6 bases). The CDR3 is made up of 15 amino acids. Trimming pared 2 bases from V and 0 bases from J, leaving 14 bases between. Germline V gene data show CDR1 as SQVTM and CDR2 as ANQGSEA. CDR3 in DNA: TGCAGCGTTGAACTTCCGGGAGTGAGCTCCTACGAGCAGTACTTC. Protein: CSVELPGVSSYEQYF.

The CDR3 DNA reads as TGTGCCAGCAGCCAAGAGCGAGCCAGGAGGACCAACACCGGGGAGCTGTTTTTT. This codes for CASSQERARRTNTGELFF. The chain employs TRBV3-1 and TRBJ2-2, with D possibly TRBD2 on 5 matching bases. This CDR3 region has 18 residues. The germline V gene encodes CDR1 LGHDT and CDR2 YNNKEL (reference sequence). With 0 bases removed from V and 2 bases from J, the gap between germline ends came to 16 bases.

This chain uses TRBV15 with TRBJ2-3, with TRBD2 matching over 9 bases. Per germline, CDR1 LNHNV and CDR2 YYDKDF (reference sequence). The V segment lost 5 bases and the J segment 8 bases; nucleotides outside the gene matches: 11. The CDR3 extends over 15 amino acids. CDR3 DNA: TGTGCCACCAGCGGGGGGGGACTAGCCCAAACTACGCAGTATTTT. Translation: CATSGGGLAQTTQYF.

This clonotype appeared a few times. The chain joins TRBV6-2 or TRBV6-3 to TRBJ2-7; 7 bases are shared with TRBD2. The junction had 8 bases not matched to a gene; V was cut back by 8 bases and J by 4 bases. The length of the CDR3 is 13 residues. CDR1 and CDR2 from the germline V gene are MNHEY and SVGEGT. CDR3 residues: CASGLGVWYEQYF. CDR3 nucleotide sequence: TGTGCCAGCGGACTAGGGGTATGGTACGAGCAGTACTTC.

This clonotype was seen just once. The junction departs from germline at one end; a sequencing error may be responsible. CDR3 in amino acids: CANSLVAAGMETQYF. As DNA, the CDR3 is TGTGCCAACAGCTTAGTGGCAGCAGGGATGGAGACCCAGTACTTC. J is TRBJ2-5 and V is TRBV7-2, with D tentatively TRBD1 (5 bases). Germline CDR1 is SGHTA and CDR2 is FQGNSA. The CDR3 loop spans 15 amino acids.

The chain couples TRBV5-1 to TRBJ2-1; D gene ambiguous. The CDR3 sequence is 14 residues long. The germline CDR1 and CDR2 sequences are SGHRS and YFSETQ. Trimming left V 3 bases short and J 3 bases short, with 10 bases between. The CDR3: CASSSPPNYNEQFF. CDR3 in DNA: TGCGCCAGCAGCTCCCCCCCTAACTACAATGAGCAGTTCTTC.

This clonotype was seen only a few times. The chain carries TRBV29-1 and TRBJ1-5, with TRBD1 as a possible D gene (5 bases). The CDR3 extends over 13 amino acids. Germline lookup yields CDR1 SQVTM and CDR2 ANQGSEA. V was cut by 4 bases and J by 3 bases, with 10 bases left in between. Here the CDR3 DNA reads TGCAGCGTTGGGGGGACGTCCAATCAGCCCCAGCATTTT. Translation: CSVGGTSNQPQHF.

V usage is TRBV12-3 or TRBV12-4 and J usage is TRBJ1-6; D uncertain. Trimming removed 3 bases at V and 8 bases at J, with 5 bases between. The CDR3 is 12 residues long. The CDR3, as DNA: TGTGCCAGCAGTTTCGGATATTCACCCCTCCACTTT. Protein sequence: CASSFGYSPLHF.

This chain joins TRBV12-3 or TRBV12-4 and TRBJ2-7, with D perhaps matching TRBD1 (5 bases). Trimming left V 6 bases short and J 3 bases short, with 12 bases between. The length of the CDR3 is 13 residues. This CDR3 reads CASSTTAYYEQYF. The CDR3 region has the DNA TGTGCCAGCAGCACGACAGCTTACTACGAGCAGTACTTC.

V gene TRBV30 combines with J gene TRBJ2-3; TRBD1 is a possible D gene (5 bases). This CDR3 has 13 residues. Trimming pared 5 bases from V and 0 bases from J, leaving 9 bases between. Germline V gene data show CDR1 as GTSNPN and CDR2 as SVGIG (reference sequence). The CDR3 coding sequence is TGTGCCTGGGCTTGGGGCAGCACAGATACGCAGTATTTT. Encoded protein: CAWAWGSTDTQYF.

This clonotype was detected only a few times. The chain uses TRBV5-6 and TRBJ2-3, with 12 bases identical to TRBD2. The CDR3 length is 15 residues. J lost 5 bases, V lost 0 bases, and 1 base had no gene match. The germline gives CDR1 SGHDT, CDR2 YYEEEE. CDR3 loop: CASSLELAGGDTQYF. CDR3 nucleotide sequence: TGTGCCAGCAGCTTGGAACTAGCGGGGGGAGATACGCAGTATTTT.

As for this clonotype: Here the CDR3 omits its conserved ending phenylalanine or tryptophan, so a read error is the likely source. The rearrangement uses TRBV6-2 or TRBV6-3 and TRBJ1-1; possibly TRBD1 for D (5 bases). This CDR3 has 13 amino acids. Germline CDR1 and CDR2: MNHEY and SVGEGT. V lost 7 bases to trimming and J lost 4 bases, with 13 bases between them. CDR3: CASIGTGRTEAFL. In nucleotides, the CDR3 is TGTGCCAGCATCGGTACGGGGCGCACTGAAGCTTTCCTT.

This clonotype was found many times. This chain connects TRBV27 to TRBJ2-7; D remains unclear. The V end was cut by 8 bases, the J end by 0 bases, with 11 bases between. The CDR3 sequence is 13 residues long. The germline V gene encodes CDR1 MNHEY and CDR2 SMNVEV (reference sequence). The CDR3 spells CASRLGSSYEQYF. The CDR3 DNA reads TGTGCCAGCCGACTGGGCAGCTCCTACGAGCAGTACTTC.